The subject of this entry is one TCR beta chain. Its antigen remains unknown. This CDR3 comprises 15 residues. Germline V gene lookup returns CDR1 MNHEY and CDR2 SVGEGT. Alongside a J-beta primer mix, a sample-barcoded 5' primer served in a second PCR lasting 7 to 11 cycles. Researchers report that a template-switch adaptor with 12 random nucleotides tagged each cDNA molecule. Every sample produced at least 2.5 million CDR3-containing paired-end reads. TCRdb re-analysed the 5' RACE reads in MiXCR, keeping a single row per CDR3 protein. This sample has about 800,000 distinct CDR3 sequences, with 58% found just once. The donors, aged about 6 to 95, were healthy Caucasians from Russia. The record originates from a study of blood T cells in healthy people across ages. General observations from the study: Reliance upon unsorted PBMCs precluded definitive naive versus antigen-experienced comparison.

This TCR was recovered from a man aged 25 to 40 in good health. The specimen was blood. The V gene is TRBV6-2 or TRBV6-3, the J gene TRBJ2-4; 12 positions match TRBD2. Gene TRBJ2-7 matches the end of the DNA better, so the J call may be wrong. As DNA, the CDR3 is TGTGCCAGCTACAAGCCTAGCGGGAGGGCCACCGAGCAGTACTTC. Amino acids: CASYKPSGRATEQYF.